This T cell receptor beta chain comes out of a study of blood T cell repertoires in COVID-19. The overall study: Acute and convalescent COVID-19 specimens originated in the United States, Italy and Spain.

This CDR3 is built from 16 residues. V trimming: 5 bases; J trimming: 1 base; junction bases outside the gene matches: 6. CDR1 is PRHDT and CDR2 is FYEKMQ in the germline V gene (reference sequence). Study processing details: Estimation of nucleated cell counts relied on the amplification of reference gene primers. Generated by immunoSEQ multiplex PCR, the TCRdb table keeps only in-frame clones and is missing some. V, J and clone size derive from that table, while D and trimming were established from the DNA sequence. The table has roughly 97,000 clones, around nine tenths seen once. The sequenced sample was peripheral blood. This rearrangement joins TRBV13 to TRBJ2-3; TRBD1 agrees at 10 bases. The clonotype originates from a human donor in a cohort sampled during active COVID-19. CDR3 in amino acids: CASSLDRGRRTDTQYF. DNA for the CDR3: TGTGCCAGCAGCCTAGACAGGGGGCGTCGCACAGATACGCAGTATTTT.